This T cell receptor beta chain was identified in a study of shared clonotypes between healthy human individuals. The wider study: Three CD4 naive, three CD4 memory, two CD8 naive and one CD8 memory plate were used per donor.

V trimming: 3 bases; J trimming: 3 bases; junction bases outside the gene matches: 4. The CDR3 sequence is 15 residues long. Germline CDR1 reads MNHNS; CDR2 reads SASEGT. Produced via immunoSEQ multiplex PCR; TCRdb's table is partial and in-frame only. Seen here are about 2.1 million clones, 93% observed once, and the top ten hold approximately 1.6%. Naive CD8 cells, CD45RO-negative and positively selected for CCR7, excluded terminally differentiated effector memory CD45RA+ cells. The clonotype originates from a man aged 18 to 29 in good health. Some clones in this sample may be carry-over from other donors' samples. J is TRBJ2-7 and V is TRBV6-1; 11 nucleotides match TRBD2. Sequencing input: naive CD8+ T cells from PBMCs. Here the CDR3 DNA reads TGTGCCAGCAGTGAGGGACTAGCGGTTGACTACGAGCAGTACTTC. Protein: CASSEGLAVDYEQYF.